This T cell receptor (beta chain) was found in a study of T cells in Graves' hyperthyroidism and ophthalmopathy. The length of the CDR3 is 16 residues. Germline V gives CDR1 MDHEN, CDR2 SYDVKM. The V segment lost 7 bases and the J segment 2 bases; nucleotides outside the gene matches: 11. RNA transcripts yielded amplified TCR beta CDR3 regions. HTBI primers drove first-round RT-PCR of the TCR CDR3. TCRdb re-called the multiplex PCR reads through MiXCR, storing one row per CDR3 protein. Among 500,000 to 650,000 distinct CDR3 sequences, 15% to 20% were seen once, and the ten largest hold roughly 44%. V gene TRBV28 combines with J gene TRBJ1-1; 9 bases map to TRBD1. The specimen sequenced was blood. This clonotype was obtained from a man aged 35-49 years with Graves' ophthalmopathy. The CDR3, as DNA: TGTGCCAGCATTACAGGGGGCACAGGGATAAACACTGAAGCTTTCTTT. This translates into CASITGGTGINTEAFF.